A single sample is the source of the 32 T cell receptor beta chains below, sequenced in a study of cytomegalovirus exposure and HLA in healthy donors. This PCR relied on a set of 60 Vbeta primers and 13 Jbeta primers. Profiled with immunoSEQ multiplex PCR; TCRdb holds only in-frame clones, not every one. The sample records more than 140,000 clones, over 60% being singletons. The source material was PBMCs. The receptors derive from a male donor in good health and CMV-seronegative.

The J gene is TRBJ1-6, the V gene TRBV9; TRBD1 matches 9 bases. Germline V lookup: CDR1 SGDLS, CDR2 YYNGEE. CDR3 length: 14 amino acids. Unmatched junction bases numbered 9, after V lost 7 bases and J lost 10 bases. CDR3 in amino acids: CASAPGQGGSPLHF. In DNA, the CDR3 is TGTGCCAGCGCACCGGGACAGGGCGGGTCACCCCTCCACTTT.

The CDR3 is CASSSGLESYEQYF. DNA of the CDR3: TGTGCCAGCAGCTCGGGACTAGAGTCCTACGAGCAGTACTTC. The chain uses TRBV5-6 and TRBJ2-7; 8 positions match TRBD2. V was clipped by 3 bases and J by 1 base; unmatched bases: 3. Germline CDR1 reads SGHDT; CDR2 reads YYEEEE. This CDR3 comprises 14 residues.

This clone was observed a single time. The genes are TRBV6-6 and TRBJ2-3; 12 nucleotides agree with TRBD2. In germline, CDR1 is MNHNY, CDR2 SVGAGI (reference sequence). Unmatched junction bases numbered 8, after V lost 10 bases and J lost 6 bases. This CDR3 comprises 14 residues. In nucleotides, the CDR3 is TGTGCCACCCGACTAGCGGGGGAAGGGGATACGCAGTATTTT. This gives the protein CATRLAGEGDTQYF.

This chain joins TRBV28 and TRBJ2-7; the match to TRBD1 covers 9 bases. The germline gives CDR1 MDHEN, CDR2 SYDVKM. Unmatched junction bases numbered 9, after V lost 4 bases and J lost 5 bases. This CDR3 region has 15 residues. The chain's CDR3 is CASSSGGTGNHEQYF. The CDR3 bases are TGTGCCAGCAGTTCCGGCGGGACAGGGAACCACGAGCAGTACTTC.

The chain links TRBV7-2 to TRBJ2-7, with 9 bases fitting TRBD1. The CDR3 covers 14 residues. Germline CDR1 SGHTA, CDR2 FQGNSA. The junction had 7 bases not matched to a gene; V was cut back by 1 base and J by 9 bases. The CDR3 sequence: CASSLGQGETAQYF. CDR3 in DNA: TGTGCCAGCAGCTTAGGACAGGGGGAAACGGCGCAGTACTTC.

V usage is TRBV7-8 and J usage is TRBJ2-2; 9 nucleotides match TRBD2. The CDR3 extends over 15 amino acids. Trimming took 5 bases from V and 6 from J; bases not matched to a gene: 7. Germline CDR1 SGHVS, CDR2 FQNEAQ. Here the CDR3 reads CASSQRGARSGELFF. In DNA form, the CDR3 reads TGTGCCAGCAGCCAGCGGGGGGCGCGGTCCGGGGAGCTGTTTTTT.

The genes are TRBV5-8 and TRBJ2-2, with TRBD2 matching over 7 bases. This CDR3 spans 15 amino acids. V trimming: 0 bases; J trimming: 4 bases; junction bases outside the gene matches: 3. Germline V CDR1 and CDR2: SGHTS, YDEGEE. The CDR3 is CASSLGGSPTGELFF. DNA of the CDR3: TGTGCCAGCAGCTTGGGCGGGAGCCCCACCGGGGAGCTGTTTTTT.

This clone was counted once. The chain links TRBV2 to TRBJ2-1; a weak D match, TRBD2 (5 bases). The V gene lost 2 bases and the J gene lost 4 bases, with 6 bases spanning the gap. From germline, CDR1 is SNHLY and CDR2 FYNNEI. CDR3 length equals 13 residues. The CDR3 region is CASSELAYNEQFF. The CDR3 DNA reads TGTGCCAGCAGTGAACTAGCTTACAATGAGCAGTTCTTC.

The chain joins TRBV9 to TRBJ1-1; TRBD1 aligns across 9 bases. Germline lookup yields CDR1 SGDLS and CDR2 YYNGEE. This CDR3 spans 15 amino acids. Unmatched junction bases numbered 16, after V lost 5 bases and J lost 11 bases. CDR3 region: CASSRRSRTGTGAFF. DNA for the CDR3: TGTGCCAGCAGTAGAAGGTCCCGGACCGGGACAGGGGCTTTCTTT.

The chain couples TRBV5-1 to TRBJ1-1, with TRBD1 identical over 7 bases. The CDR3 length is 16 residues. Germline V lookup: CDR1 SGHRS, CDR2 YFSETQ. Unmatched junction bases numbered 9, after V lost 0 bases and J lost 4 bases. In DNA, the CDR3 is TGCGCCAGCAGCTTGGGTCCCCAGGGGGGTGGCACTGAAGCTTTCTTT. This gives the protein CASSLGPQGGGTEAFF. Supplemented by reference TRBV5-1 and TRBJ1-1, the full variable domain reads KAGVTQTPRYLIKTRGQQVTLSCSPISGHRSVSWYQQTPGQGLQFLFEYFSETQRNKGNFPGRFSGRQFSNSRSEMNVSTLELGDSALYLCASSLGPQGGGTEAFFGQGTRLTVV.

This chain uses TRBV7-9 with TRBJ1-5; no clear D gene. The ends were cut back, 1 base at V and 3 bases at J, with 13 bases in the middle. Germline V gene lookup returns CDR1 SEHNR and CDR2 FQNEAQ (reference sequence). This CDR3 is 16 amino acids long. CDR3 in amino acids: CASSLGAWADNQPQHF. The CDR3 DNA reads TGTGCCAGCAGCTTAGGGGCCTGGGCAGACAATCAGCCCCAGCATTTT.

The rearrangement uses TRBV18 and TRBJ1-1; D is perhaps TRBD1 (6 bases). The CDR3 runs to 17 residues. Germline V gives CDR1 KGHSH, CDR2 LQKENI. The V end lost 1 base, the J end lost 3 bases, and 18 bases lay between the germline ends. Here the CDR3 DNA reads TGTGCCAGCTCACCACAGACCTCCGGGACATCACACACTGAAGCTTTCTTT. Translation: CASSPQTSGTSHTEAFF.

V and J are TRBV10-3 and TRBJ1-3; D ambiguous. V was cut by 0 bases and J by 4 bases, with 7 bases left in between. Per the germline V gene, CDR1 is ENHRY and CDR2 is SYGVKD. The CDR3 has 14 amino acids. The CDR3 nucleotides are TGTGCCATCAGTGAGTCAATCCTGGGAAACACCATATATTTT. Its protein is CAISESILGNTIYF.

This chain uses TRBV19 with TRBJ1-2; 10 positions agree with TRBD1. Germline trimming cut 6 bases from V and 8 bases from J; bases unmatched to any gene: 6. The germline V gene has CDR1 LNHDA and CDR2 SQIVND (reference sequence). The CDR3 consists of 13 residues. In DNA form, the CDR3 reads TGTGCCAGTAGCTGGACAGGGGGATACGGCTACACCTTC. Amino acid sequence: CASSWTGGYGYTF.

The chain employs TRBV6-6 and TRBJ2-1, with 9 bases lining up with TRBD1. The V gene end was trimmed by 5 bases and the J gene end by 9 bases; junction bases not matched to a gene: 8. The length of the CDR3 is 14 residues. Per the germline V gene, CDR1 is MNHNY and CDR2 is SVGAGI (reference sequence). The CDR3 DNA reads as TGTGCCAGCAGTCTACAGGGGGCCGAGGCTGAGCAGTTCTTC. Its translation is CASSLQGAEAEQFF.

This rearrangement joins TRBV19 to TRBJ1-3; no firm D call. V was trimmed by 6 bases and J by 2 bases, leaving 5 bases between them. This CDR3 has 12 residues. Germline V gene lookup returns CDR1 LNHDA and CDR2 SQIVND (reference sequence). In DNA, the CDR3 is TGTGCCAGTAGAAGCCCTGGAAACACCATATATTTT. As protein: CASRSPGNTIYF.

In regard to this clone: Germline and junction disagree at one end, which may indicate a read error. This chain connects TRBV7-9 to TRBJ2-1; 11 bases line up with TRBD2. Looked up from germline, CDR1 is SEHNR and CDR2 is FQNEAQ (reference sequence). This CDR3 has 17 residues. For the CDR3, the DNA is TGTTCCAGCAGCGTTACTAGCGGGAGTAGCTCCTACAATGAGCAGTTCTTC. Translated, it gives CSSSVTSGSSSYNEQFF.

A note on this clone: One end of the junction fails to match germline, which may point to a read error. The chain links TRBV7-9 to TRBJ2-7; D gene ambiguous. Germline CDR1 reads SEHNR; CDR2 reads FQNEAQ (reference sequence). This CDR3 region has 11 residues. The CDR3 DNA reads TGTTCCAGCAGCCCGGGTTATTCCCCTCTTTTC. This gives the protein CSSSPGYSPLF.

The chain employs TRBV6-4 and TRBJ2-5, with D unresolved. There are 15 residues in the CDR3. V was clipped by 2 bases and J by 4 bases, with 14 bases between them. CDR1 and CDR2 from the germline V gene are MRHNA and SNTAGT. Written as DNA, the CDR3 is TGTGCCAGCAGTGACCAGCTAGGAGAACCAGAGACCCAGTACTTC. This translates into CASSDQLGEPETQYF.

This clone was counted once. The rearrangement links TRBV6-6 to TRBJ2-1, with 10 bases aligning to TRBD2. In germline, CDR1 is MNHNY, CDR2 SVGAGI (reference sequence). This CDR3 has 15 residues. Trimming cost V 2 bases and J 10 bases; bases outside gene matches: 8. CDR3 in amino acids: CASSYQDSGGREQFF. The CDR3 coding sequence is TGTGCCAGCAGTTACCAAGATAGCGGGGGGCGGGAGCAGTTCTTC.

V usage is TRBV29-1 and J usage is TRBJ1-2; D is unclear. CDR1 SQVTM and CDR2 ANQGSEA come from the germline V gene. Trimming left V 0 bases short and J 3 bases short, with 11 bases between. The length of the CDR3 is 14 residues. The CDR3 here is CSVEEYLADYGYTF. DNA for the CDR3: TGCAGCGTTGAAGAATATTTGGCTGACTATGGCTACACCTTC.

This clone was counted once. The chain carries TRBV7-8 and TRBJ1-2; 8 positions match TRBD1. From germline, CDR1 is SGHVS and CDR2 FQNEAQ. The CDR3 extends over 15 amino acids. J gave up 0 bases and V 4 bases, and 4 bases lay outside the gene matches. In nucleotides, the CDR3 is TGTGCCAGCAGCTCTCCGGGACAGGCTAACTATGGCTACACCTTC. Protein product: CASSSPGQANYGYTF.

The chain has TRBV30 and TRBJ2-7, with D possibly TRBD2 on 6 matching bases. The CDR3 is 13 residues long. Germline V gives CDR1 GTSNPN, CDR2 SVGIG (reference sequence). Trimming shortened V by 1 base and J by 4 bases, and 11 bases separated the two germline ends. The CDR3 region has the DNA TGTGCCTGGAGTGGGGGGGTACGGTACGAGCAGTACTTC. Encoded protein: CAWSGGVRYEQYF.

This chain's CDR3 is CASGEAGGADTGELFF. The CDR3 DNA is TGTGCCAGCGGGGAAGCAGGGGGCGCGGACACCGGGGAGCTGTTTTTT. This chain uses TRBV6-1 with TRBJ2-2; 8 bases fit TRBD1. This CDR3 is built from 16 residues. With V trimmed by 8 bases and J by 3 bases, 11 bases remained unmatched. Germline loops: CDR1 MNHNS, CDR2 SASEGT.

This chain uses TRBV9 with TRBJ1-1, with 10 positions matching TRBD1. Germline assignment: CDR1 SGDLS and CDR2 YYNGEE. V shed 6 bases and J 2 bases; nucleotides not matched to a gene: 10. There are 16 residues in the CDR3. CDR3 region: CASTIGDRGTNTEAFF. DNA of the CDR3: TGTGCCAGCACCATCGGGGACAGGGGAACCAACACTGAAGCTTTCTTT.

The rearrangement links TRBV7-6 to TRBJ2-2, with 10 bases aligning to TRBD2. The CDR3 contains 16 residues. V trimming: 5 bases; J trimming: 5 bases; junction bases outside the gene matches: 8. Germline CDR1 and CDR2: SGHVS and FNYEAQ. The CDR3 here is CASSLLAGGGTGELFF. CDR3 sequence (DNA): TGTGCCAGCAGCCTATTAGCGGGAGGAGGTACCGGGGAGCTGTTTTTT.

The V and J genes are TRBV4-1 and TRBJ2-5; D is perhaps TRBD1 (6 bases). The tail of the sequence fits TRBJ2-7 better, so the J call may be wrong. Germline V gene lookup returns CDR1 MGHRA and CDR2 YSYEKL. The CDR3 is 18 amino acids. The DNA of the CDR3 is TGCGCCAGCAGCCTCGACAAAGACTCCGGGACACTTACCTACGAGCAGTACTTC. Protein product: CASSLDKDSGTLTYEQYF.

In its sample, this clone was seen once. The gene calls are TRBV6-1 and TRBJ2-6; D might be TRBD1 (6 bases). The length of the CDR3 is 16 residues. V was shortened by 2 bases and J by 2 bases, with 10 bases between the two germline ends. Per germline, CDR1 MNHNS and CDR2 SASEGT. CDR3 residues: CASSERGGTGANVLTF. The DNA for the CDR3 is TGTGCCAGCAGTGAAAGAGGGGGTACTGGGGCCAACGTCCTGACTTTC.

The CDR3 DNA reads as TGTGCCAGCAGCGTAGGAGATAGCAATCAGCCCCAGCATTTT. Its protein is CASSVGDSNQPQHF. The V and J genes are TRBV9 and TRBJ1-5; D call uncertain. The CDR3 is 14 amino acids. V was cut by 0 bases and J by 0 bases, with 4 bases left in between. The germline CDR1 and CDR2 sequences are SGDLS and YYNGEE. The variable domain in full, with the rest retrieved from reference TRBV9 and TRBJ1-5, is DSGVTQTPKHLITATGQRVTLRCSPRSGDLSVYWYQQSLDQGLQFLIQYYNGEERAKGNILERFSAQQFPDLHSELNLSSLELGDSALYFCASSVGDSNQPQHFGDGTRLSIL.

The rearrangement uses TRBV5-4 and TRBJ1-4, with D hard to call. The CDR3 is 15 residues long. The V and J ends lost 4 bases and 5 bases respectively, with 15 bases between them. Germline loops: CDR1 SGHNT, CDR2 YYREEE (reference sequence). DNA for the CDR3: TGTGCCAGCAGCCCATCCGGCGGCAACAATGAAAAACTGTTTTTT. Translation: CASSPSGGNNEKLFF. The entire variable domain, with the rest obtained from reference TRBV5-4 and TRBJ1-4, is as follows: ETGVTQSPTHLIKTRGQQVTLRCSSQSGHNTVSWYQQALGQGPQFIFQYYREEENGRGNFPPRFSGLQFPNYSSELNVNALELDDSALYLCASSPSGGNNEKLFFGSGTQLSVL.

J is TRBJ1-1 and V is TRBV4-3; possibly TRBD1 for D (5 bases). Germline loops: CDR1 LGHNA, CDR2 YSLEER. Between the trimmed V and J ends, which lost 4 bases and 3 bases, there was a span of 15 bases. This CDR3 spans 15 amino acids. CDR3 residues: CASSPDRGLDTEAFF. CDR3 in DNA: TGCGCCAGCAGCCCCGATCGGGGGTTAGACACTGAAGCTTTCTTT.

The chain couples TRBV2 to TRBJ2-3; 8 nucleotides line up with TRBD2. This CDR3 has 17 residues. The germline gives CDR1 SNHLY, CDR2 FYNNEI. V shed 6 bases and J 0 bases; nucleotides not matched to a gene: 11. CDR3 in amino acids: CASSGRAGGYSTDTQYF. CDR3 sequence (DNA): TGTGCCAGCAGCGGTCGCGCGGGGGGCTATAGCACAGATACGCAGTATTTT.